Below, 28 T cell receptor beta chains from the same sample are listed, as sequenced in a study of blood T cell repertoires in COVID-19. Assay: immunoSEQ multiplex PCR; the TCRdb copy retains only in-frame clones and omits some. This table holds some 340,000 clones, roughly 80% found once. Sequences were obtained from PBMCs or T cells enriched from blood (not recorded which). The receptors originated from a woman aged 45-59 years who had recovered from COVID-19.

The rearrangement links TRBV12-3 or TRBV12-4 to TRBJ1-6; D is ambiguous. The CDR3 totals 12 residues. The germline V and J ends were trimmed by 6 bases and 8 bases, with 8 bases remaining between them. The chain's CDR3 is CASSLSDSPLHF. In DNA form, the CDR3 reads TGTGCCAGCAGCCTATCGGATTCACCCCTCCACTTT.

In this sample, this clone turned up once. V and J are TRBV29-1 and TRBJ2-7; TRBD1 matches 9 bases. This CDR3 region has 12 residues. V was clipped by 7 bases and J by 4 bases; unmatched bases: 5. Germline CDR1 SQVTM, CDR2 ANQGSEA. CDR3 DNA sequence: TGCAGCGCCCGACAGGGGGGGTACGAGCAGTACTTC. This gives the protein CSARQGGYEQYF.

The CDR3 reads CASSSTGGNQPQHF. In nucleotides, the CDR3 is TGTGCCAGCAGCTCGACAGGGGGCAATCAGCCCCAGCATTTT. The V gene is TRBV2, the J gene TRBJ1-5, with TRBD1 identical over 8 bases. Germline-derived CDR1 and CDR2 are SNHLY and FYNNEI. V dropped 6 bases and J dropped 2; count of bases not matched to a gene: 3. This CDR3 has 14 amino acids.

The gene calls are TRBV7-6 and TRBJ2-1; 9 nucleotides line up with TRBD1. The CDR3 has 16 amino acids. With V trimmed by 5 bases and J by 4 bases, 9 bases remained unmatched. Germline V gene lookup returns CDR1 SGHVS and CDR2 FNYEAQ. The CDR3, as DNA: TGTGCCAGCAGCCAAACGCGGGACAGGGCATACAATGAGCAGTTCTTC. Its translation: CASSQTRDRAYNEQFF.

The rearrangement joins TRBV10-3 to TRBJ2-1; 16 nucleotides align to TRBD2. Unmatched junction bases numbered 5, after V lost 4 bases and J lost 8 bases. The V gene's germline CDR1 is ENHRY and CDR2 SYGVKD. The CDR3 loop spans 16 amino acids. CDR3 coding DNA: TGTGCCATCAGTGTTGGGGGGACTAGCGGGAGGGATGAGCAGTTCTTC. The encoded protein is CAISVGGTSGRDEQFF.

The chain combines TRBV5-1 with TRBJ2-5, with 7 bases aligning to TRBD2. Trimming at V came to 6 bases and at J to 3 bases, leaving 8 bases not matched to a gene. Germline lookup yields CDR1 SGHRS and CDR2 YFSETQ. The CDR3 spans 14 residues. CDR3 sequence (DNA): TGCGCCAGCAACGCCGGGACTACTAAAGAGACCCAGTACTTC. Translated, it gives CASNAGTTKETQYF.

This clone was seen once. The J gene is TRBJ1-6, the V gene TRBV7-6; a possible D gene is TRBD1 (6 bases). V was shortened by 1 base and J by 3 bases, with 10 bases between the two germline ends. CDR3 length equals 16 residues. The germline gives CDR1 SGHVS, CDR2 FNYEAQ. CDR3 residues: CASSLGAGDYNSPLHF. CDR3 bases: TGTGCCAGCAGCTTAGGGGCAGGGGACTATAATTCACCCCTCCACTTT.

The chain combines TRBV7-2 with TRBJ1-2; the match to TRBD1 covers 9 bases. V gave up 5 bases and J gave up 4 bases; unmatched junction bases: 5. The CDR3 spans 14 residues. Germline CDR1 reads SGHTA; CDR2 reads FQGNSA. CDR3 loop: CASSQRDRVYGYTF. The DNA of the CDR3 is TGTGCCAGCAGCCAGAGGGACAGGGTCTATGGCTACACCTTC.

The chain has TRBV2 and TRBJ1-6; TRBD1 is a possible D gene (6 bases). This CDR3 spans 15 amino acids. Germline lookup yields CDR1 SNHLY and CDR2 FYNNEI. Deletions cut 6 bases from V and 8 bases from J, with 17 bases between. The CDR3 DNA follows: TGTGCCAGCAGCACGGGGAGCAGGGGATATTCACCCCTCCACTTT. This codes for CASSTGSRGYSPLHF. The full variable domain, with the rest looked up from reference TRBV2 and TRBJ1-6, is EPEVTQTPSHQVTQMGQEVILRCVPISNHLYFYWYRQILGQKVEFLVSFYNNEISEKSEIFDDQFSVERPDGSNFTLKIRSTKLEDSAMYFCASSTGSRGYSPLHFGNGTRLTVT.

The chain joins TRBV7-9 to TRBJ1-1; possible D gene TRBD1, 6 bases. The CDR3 sequence is 16 residues long. Germline V CDR1 and CDR2: SEHNR, FQNEAQ (reference sequence). Trimming took 4 bases from V and 1 from J, leaving 16 bases between them. The CDR3 DNA sequence: TGTGCCAGCAGCTCGGGGGGCCAGGGTAAGAACACTGAAGCTTTCTTT. Its translation: CASSSGGQGKNTEAFF.

The chain uses TRBV27 and TRBJ2-1, with 10 positions matching TRBD2. V was clipped by 6 bases and J by 2 bases; unmatched bases: 28. Looked up from germline, CDR1 is MNHEY and CDR2 is SMNVEV (reference sequence). There are 23 residues in the CDR3. As DNA, the CDR3 is TGTGCCAGCAGGATAACGACAGGGTGGATTGGGACTAGCGAGACTATAACCTACAATGAGCAGTTCTTC. Residues: CASRITTGWIGTSETITYNEQFF.

In its sample, this clone was seen a few times. The gene calls are TRBV6-2 or TRBV6-3 and TRBJ2-1, with TRBD1 matching over 8 bases. CDR3 size: 14 residues. The germline CDR1 and CDR2 sequences are MNHEY and SVGEGT. With 6 bases clipped from V and 4 bases from J, the junction kept 5 bases outside the gene matches. The chain's CDR3 is CASSLDRVYNEQFF. The DNA of the CDR3 is TGTGCCAGCAGCCTGGACAGGGTTTACAATGAGCAGTTCTTC.

V and J are TRBV19 and TRBJ2-2; D is uncertain. CDR1 is LNHDA and CDR2 is SQIVND in the germline V gene (reference sequence). The CDR3 is made up of 14 amino acids. The ends were cut back, 3 bases at V and 1 base at J, with 6 bases in the middle. The DNA for the CDR3 is TGTGCCAGTAGTATGGTACAGAACACCGGGGAGCTGTTTTTT. It codes for CASSMVQNTGELFF. Full variable domain (remainder filled in from reference TRBV19 and TRBJ2-2): DGGITQSPKYLFRKEGQNVTLSCEQNLNHDAMYWYRQDPGQGLRLIYYSQIVNDFQKGDIAEGYSVSREKKESFPLTVTSAQKNPTAFYLCASSMVQNTGELFFGEGSRLTVL.

The chain links TRBV11-2 to TRBJ2-4; D possibly corresponds to TRBD1 (6 bases). V shed 4 bases and J shed 2 bases, with 15 bases lying between them. The CDR3 totals 16 residues. Germline values: CDR1 SGHAT, CDR2 FQNNGV. CDR3 sequence reads: CASSSRGRGTKNIQYF. As DNA, the CDR3 is TGTGCCAGCAGCTCCAGGGGACGTGGGACCAAAAACATTCAGTACTTC.

The gene calls are TRBV14 and TRBJ2-3, with TRBD1 as a possible D gene (6 bases). The germline V and J ends were trimmed by 4 bases and 4 bases, with 15 bases remaining between them. Germline values: CDR1 SGHDN, CDR2 FVKESK. This CDR3 spans 15 amino acids. The CDR3 is CASSPSQGRADTQYF. DNA for the CDR3: TGTGCCAGCAGCCCCTCACAGGGTAGGGCAGATACGCAGTATTTT.

In regard to this clone: In the same sample, other DNA sequences code for this CDR3. This chain joins TRBV27 and TRBJ1-1; the match to TRBD1 covers 11 bases. There are 15 residues in the CDR3. The J segment lost 5 bases and the V segment lost 5 bases, leaving 7 bases of the junction unmatched. Germline CDR1 is MNHEY and CDR2 is SMNVEV (reference sequence). CDR3 loop: CASSPGTGGGTEAFF. The CDR3 nucleotides are TGTGCCAGCAGTCCCGGGACAGGGGGAGGGACTGAAGCTTTCTTT.

V gene TRBV27 combines with J gene TRBJ1-1; 9 bases match TRBD1. Germline CDR1 MNHEY, CDR2 SMNVEV (reference sequence). The CDR3 has 18 residues. The trim removed 5 bases at V and 1 base at J, leaving 14 bases unmatched. The CDR3 is CASSLLNDHRGRNTEAFF. The CDR3 coding sequence is TGTGCCAGCAGTCTTCTAAATGACCACAGGGGGCGGAACACTGAAGCTTTCTTT.

The chain has TRBV9 and TRBJ2-7; 7 bases map to TRBD2. The CDR3 totals 15 residues. V lost 2 bases to trimming and J lost 0 bases; unmatched junction nucleotides: 5. The germline V gene encodes CDR1 SGDLS and CDR2 YYNGEE. Written as DNA, the CDR3 is TGTGCCAGCAGCGTTAGCGGGCATAGCTCCTACGAGCAGTACTTC. Translation: CASSVSGHSSYEQYF.

This chain connects TRBV27 to TRBJ2-3; D uncertain. Trimming left V 4 bases short and J 2 bases short, with 10 bases between. The CDR3 contains 14 residues. Per germline, CDR1 MNHEY and CDR2 SMNVEV (reference sequence). The CDR3 reads CASSSRRATDTQYF. CDR3 in DNA: TGTGCCAGCAGTTCGCGTCGAGCCACAGATACGCAGTATTTT.

V is TRBV5-1 and J is TRBJ2-5; TRBD2 matches 10 bases. The V gene's germline CDR1 is SGHRS and CDR2 YFSETQ. The V gene end was trimmed by 6 bases and the J gene end by 4 bases; junction bases not matched to a gene: 9. The CDR3 is 15 residues long. CDR3 loop: CASTALAGGRETQYF. The CDR3 DNA reads TGCGCCAGCACCGCGTTAGCGGGGGGCCGAGAGACCCAGTACTTC.

The genes are TRBV25-1 and TRBJ2-7, with D perhaps TRBD1 (6 bases). The V gene's germline CDR1 is MGHDK and CDR2 SYGVNS. V shed 4 bases and J shed 5 bases, with 12 bases lying between them. The CDR3 contains 13 residues. CDR3 sequence: CASSVIYRDEQYF. The CDR3 DNA is TGTGCCAGCAGTGTCATCTACAGGGACGAGCAGTACTTC.

The J gene is TRBJ1-5, the V gene TRBV6-5; D is perhaps TRBD1 (5 bases). The V end lost 7 bases, the J end lost 7 bases, and 17 bases lay between the germline ends. Germline V gene lookup returns CDR1 MNHEY and CDR2 SVGAGI. This CDR3 is 14 amino acids long. CDR3 in amino acids: CASNLAGGEQPQHF. For the CDR3, the DNA is TGTGCCAGCAATCTGGCGGGGGGAGAACAGCCCCAGCATTTT.

The CDR3 sequence: CASSQLRQQNTEAFF. CDR3 coding DNA: TGTGCCAGCAGCCAATTGAGACAGCAGAACACTGAAGCTTTCTTT. The chain employs TRBV14 and TRBJ1-1, with D possibly being TRBD1 (5 bases). Per germline, CDR1 SGHDN and CDR2 FVKESK. Trimming cost V 2 bases and J 1 base, with 11 bases left between them. The CDR3 covers 15 residues.

This clone was found a few times. The chain uses TRBV2 and TRBJ1-6, with unresolved D. The CDR3 length is 17 residues. CDR1 and CDR2 (germline): SNHLY, FYNNEI. V shed 3 bases and J shed 9 bases, with 21 bases lying between them. The CDR3 is CASSDILLLSAGSPLHF. CDR3 in DNA: TGTGCCAGCAGTGACATCTTACTGCTGTCTGCTGGTTCACCCCTCCACTTT.

V gene TRBV30 combines with J gene TRBJ1-6; possible D gene TRBD1, 5 bases. V dropped 3 bases and J dropped 7 bases, with 16 bases sitting between them. The CDR3 has 15 residues. CDR1 is GTSNPN and CDR2 is SVGIG in the germline V gene (reference sequence). CDR3 in amino acids: CAWRSQGLNNSPLHF. CDR3 sequence (DNA): TGTGCCTGGAGGTCTCAGGGTCTCAACAATTCACCCCTCCACTTT.

This clone was seen only a few times. The gene calls are TRBV7-2 and TRBJ1-1; D perhaps matches TRBD1 (6 bases). The CDR3 totals 14 residues. The V and J ends lost 2 bases and 7 bases respectively, with 14 bases between them. The germline V gene encodes CDR1 SGHTA and CDR2 FQGNSA. The CDR3 bases are TGTGCCAGCAGCTTACACGGGGGGCGTGGTGAAGCTTTCTTT. Its translation is CASSLHGGRGEAFF.

The gene calls are TRBV7-2 and TRBJ2-7, with TRBD1 matching over 8 bases. CDR1 is SGHTA, CDR2 FQGNSA, per germline. There are 14 residues in the CDR3. The trim removed 5 bases at V and 3 bases at J, leaving 6 bases unmatched. CDR3 sequence reads: CASSRGQVSYEQYF. The CDR3, as DNA: TGTGCCAGCAGCCGGGGACAGGTCAGCTACGAGCAGTACTTC.

The chain employs TRBV9 and TRBJ2-3, with TRBD1 matching 12 bases. Per the germline V gene, CDR1 is SGDLS and CDR2 is YYNGEE. The CDR3 has 16 residues. Losses at the gene ends were 1 base for V and 9 bases for J; bases not matched to a gene: 9. CDR3 in amino acids: CASSVPRDRGQETQYF. The CDR3 nucleotides are TGTGCCAGCAGCGTACCCCGGGACAGGGGGCAGGAGACGCAGTATTTT.